The entry that follows covers one T cell receptor beta chain sequence. The sample comes from a study of shared T cell receptors in the human thymus. Using immunoSEQ multiplex PCR, the repertoire was profiled, and TCRdb retains in-frame clones only, with some absent. The sample lists roughly 700,000 clones, approximately 90% occurring once. These data were also reused for a study on human thymus T cells. This second report adds: Unrelated individuals reportedly shared highly overlapping thymic TCR repertoires.

This sequence was found in a boy in the first two years of life with a congenital heart defect. Sequencing was done on a sample of thymocytes.

CDR3 sequence reads: CASSLMLAGGNNEQFF. CDR3 nucleotide sequence: TGTGCCAGCAGCTTAATGCTAGCGGGAGGGAACAATGAGCAGTTCTTC. V and J are TRBV11-3 and TRBJ2-1; TRBD2 matches 12 bases. V shed 2 bases and J 5 bases; nucleotides not matched to a gene: 4. CDR3 length equals 16 residues. From germline, CDR1 is SGHNT and CDR2 YENEEA.